This T cell receptor beta chain was captured by sequencing in a study of technical replicates of blood from several donors. TCRdb keeps only in-frame clones here, not all; method: immunoSEQ multiplex PCR. The table shows around 83,000 clones, with roughly 94% occurring only once. The germline CDR1 and CDR2 sequences are SGHTA and FQGTGA. The CDR3 extends over 12 amino acids. Deletions cut 5 bases from V and 10 bases from J, with 12 bases between. The receptor comes from a human donor in good health. The sequencing sample was made of T cells isolated from PBMCs. The chain employs TRBV7-3 and TRBJ2-1, with D possibly TRBD1 on 5 matching bases. The CDR3: CASSLVTGEQFF. The CDR3 DNA reads TGTGCCAGCAGCCTCGTCACAGGAGAGCAGTTCTTC.